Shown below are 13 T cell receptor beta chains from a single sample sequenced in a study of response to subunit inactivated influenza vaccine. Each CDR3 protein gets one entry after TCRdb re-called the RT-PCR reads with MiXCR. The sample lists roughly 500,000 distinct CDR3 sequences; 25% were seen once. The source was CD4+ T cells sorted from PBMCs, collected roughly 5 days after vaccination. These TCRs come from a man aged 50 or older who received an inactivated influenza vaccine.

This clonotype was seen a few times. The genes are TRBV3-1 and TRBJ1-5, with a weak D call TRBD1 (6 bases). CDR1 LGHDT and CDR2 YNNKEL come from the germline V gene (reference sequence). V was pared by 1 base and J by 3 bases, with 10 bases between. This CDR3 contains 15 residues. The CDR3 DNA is TGTGCCAGCAGCCAAGCGGGACACAACAATCAGCCCCAGCATTTT. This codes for CASSQAGHNNQPQHF.

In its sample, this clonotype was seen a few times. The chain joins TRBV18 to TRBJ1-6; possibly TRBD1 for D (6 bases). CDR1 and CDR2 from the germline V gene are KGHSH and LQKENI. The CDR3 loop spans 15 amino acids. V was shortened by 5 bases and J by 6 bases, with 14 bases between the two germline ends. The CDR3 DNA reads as TGTGCCAGCTCATCCTCGACAGGCACTAATTCACCCCTCCACTTT. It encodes CASSSSTGTNSPLHF.

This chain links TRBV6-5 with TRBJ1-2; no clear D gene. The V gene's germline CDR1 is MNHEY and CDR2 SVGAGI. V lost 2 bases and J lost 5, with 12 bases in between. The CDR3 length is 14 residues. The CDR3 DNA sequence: TGTGCCAGCAGTTACCTATCGTCTGCGTATGGCTACACCTTC. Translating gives CASSYLSSAYGYTF.

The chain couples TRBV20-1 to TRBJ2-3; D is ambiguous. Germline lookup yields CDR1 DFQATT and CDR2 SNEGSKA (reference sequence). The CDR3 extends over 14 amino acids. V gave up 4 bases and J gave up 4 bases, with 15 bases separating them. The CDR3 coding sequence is TGCAGTGCTACGTGGGTAGGGTCCGCAGATACGCAGTATTTT. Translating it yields CSATWVGSADTQYF.

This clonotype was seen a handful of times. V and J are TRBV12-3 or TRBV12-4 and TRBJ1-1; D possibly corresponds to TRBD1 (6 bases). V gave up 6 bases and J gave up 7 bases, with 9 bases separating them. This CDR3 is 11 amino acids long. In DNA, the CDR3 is TGTGCCAGCAGATACAGGGATGAAGCTTTCTTT. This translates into CASRYRDEAFF.

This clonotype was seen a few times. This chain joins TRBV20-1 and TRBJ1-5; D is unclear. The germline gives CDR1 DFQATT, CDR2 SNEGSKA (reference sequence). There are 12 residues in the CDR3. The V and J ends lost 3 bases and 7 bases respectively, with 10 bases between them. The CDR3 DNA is TGCAGTGCTAGTATGTTGGGCCAGCCCCAGCATTTT. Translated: CSASMLGQPQHF.

The CDR3 bases are TGTGCCAGCAGCTTAGTAGCGGGACTTGCTTCTGAAGCTTTCTTT. Its translation: CASSLVAGLASEAFF. V gene TRBV11-2 combines with J gene TRBJ1-1, with D possibly TRBD1 on 5 matching bases. The V end was cut by 1 base, the J end by 6 bases, with 15 bases between. Germline loops: CDR1 SGHAT, CDR2 FQNNGV. This CDR3 region has 15 residues. Together with reference TRBV11-2 and TRBJ1-1, the CDR3 gives the full variable domain: EAGVAQSPRYKIIEKRQSVAFWCNPISGHATLYWYQQILGQGPKLLIQFQNNGVVDDSQLPKDRFSAERLKGVDSTLKIQPAKLEDSAVYLCASSLVAGLASEAFFGQGTRLTVV.

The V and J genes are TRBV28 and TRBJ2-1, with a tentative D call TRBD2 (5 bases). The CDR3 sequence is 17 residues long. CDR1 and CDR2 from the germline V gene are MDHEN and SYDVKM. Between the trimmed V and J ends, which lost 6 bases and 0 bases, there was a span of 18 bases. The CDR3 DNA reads TGTGCCAGCAGATTAGTACGGGGAATGAGCTCCTACAATGAGCAGTTCTTC. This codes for CASRLVRGMSSYNEQFF.

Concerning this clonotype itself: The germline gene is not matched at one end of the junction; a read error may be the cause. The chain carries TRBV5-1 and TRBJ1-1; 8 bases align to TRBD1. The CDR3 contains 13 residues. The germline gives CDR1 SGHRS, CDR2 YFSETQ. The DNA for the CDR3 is TGCGCCAGCCGACAGGGGACGAACACTGAAGCTCTCTTT. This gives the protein CASRQGTNTEALF.

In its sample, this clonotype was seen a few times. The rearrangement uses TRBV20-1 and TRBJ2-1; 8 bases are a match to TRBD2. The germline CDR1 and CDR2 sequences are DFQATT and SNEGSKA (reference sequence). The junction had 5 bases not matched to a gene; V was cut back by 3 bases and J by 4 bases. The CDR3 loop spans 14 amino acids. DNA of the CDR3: TGCAGTGCTAGCGGGCGGGGGGCGTACAATGAGCAGTTCTTC. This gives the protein CSASGRGAYNEQFF.

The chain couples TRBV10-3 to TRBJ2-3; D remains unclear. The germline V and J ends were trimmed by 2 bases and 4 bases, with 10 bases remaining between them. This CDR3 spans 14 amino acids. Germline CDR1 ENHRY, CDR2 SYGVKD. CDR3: CAISETSDPDTQYF. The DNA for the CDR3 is TGTGCCATCAGTGAGACATCGGACCCAGATACGCAGTATTTT.

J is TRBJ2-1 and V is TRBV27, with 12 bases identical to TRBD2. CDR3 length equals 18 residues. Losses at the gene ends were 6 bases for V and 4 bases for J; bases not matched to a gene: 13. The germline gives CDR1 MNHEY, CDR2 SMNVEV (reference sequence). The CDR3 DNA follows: TGTGCCAGCAGCCGCAAAAGGACTAGCGGGGCTTTGTACAATGAGCAGTTCTTC. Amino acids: CASSRKRTSGALYNEQFF.

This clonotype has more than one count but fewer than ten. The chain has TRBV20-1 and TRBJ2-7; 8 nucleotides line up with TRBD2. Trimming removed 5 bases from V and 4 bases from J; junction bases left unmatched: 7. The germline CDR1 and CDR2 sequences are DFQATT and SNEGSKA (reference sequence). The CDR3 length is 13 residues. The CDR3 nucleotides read TGCAGTGCTGGCGCCCGGGGGGGTTACGAGCAGTACTTC. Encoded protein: CSAGARGGYEQYF.